This is a list of T cell receptor beta chains from one sample in a study of cytomegalovirus exposure and HLA in healthy donors. Produced via immunoSEQ multiplex PCR; TCRdb's table is partial and in-frame only. The table lists approximately 85,000 clones, over 75% of them singletons. Sequenced: PBMCs. These receptor sequences come from a man in his thirties or forties in good health and CMV-seronegative. Both conserved end residues are part of each CDR3. Fields, in order: clone size, J gene, D gene, V gene, CDR3 protein, CDR3 DNA. The D gene is left open where the match is weak. Clone size is not always given. Where it is, it says once, few, many or a class for expanded clones.

abundance: NA
j_gene: TRBJ2-5
d_gene: NA
v_gene: TRBV7-2
CDR3aa: CASSLDVRTFRGPETQYF
CDR3nt: TGTGCCAGCAGCTTAGATGTTCGGACCTTCAGGGGTCCGGAGACCCAGTACTTC

abundance: NA
j_gene: TRBJ1-6
d_gene: NA
v_gene: TRBV5-6
CDR3aa: CASSLRFRNNSPLHF
CDR3nt: TGTGCCAGCAGCTTAAGGTTCAGGAATAATTCACCCCTCCACTTT

abundance: many
j_gene: TRBJ1-1
d_gene: TRBD1
v_gene: TRBV5-1
CDR3aa: CASSFDRGNMNTEAFF
CDR3nt: TGCGCCAGCAGCTTCGACAGGGGGAATATGAACACTGAAGCTTTCTTT

abundance: NA
j_gene: TRBJ2-2
d_gene: NA
v_gene: TRBV6-5
CDR3aa: CASSYGGIGRELFF
CDR3nt: TGTGCCAGCAGTTACGGGGGGATTGGCAGGGAGCTGTTTTTT

abundance: NA
j_gene: TRBJ2-1
d_gene: TRBD1
v_gene: TRBV4-2
CDR3aa: CASSQDHQGAAYNEQFF
CDR3nt: TGTGCCAGCAGCCAAGATCATCAGGGGGCGGCCTACAATGAGCAGTTCTTC

abundance: few
j_gene: TRBJ1-5
d_gene: NA
v_gene: TRBV7-2
CDR3aa: CASSLSVAGNQPQHF
CDR3nt: TGTGCCAGCAGCTTATCGGTGGCAGGGAATCAGCCCCAGCATTTT

abundance: NA
j_gene: TRBJ2-7
d_gene: TRBD2
v_gene: TRBV4-3
CDR3aa: CASSQDSSGVIYEQYF
CDR3nt: TGCGCCAGCAGCCAAGACTCTAGCGGGGTCATCTACGAGCAGTACTTC

abundance: NA
j_gene: TRBJ1-1
d_gene: NA
v_gene: TRBV5-1
CDR3aa: CASSSRQADTEAFF
CDR3nt: TGCGCCAGCAGCTCTCGACAGGCTGACACTGAAGCTTTCTTT

abundance: NA
j_gene: TRBJ1-2
d_gene: NA
v_gene: TRBV5-8
CDR3aa: CASSHLEGPHNYGYTF
CDR3nt: TGTGCCAGCAGCCACCTGGAGGGACCGCATAACTATGGCTACACCTTC

abundance: NA
j_gene: TRBJ2-5
d_gene: TRBD1
v_gene: TRBV2
CDR3aa: CASRGILGQGETQYF
CDR3nt: TGTGCCAGCAGGGGGATCCTGGGACAGGGCGAGACCCAGTACTTC

abundance: NA
j_gene: TRBJ2-2
d_gene: TRBD2
v_gene: TRBV5-1
CDR3aa: CASSTGLATPGVTGELFF
CDR3nt: TGCGCCAGCAGCACGGGACTAGCGACACCTGGGGTCACCGGGGAGCTGTTTTTT

abundance: NA
j_gene: TRBJ2-1
d_gene: NA
v_gene: TRBV27
CDR3aa: CASSLFGGGGGAYNEQFF
CDR3nt: TGTGCCAGCAGTTTATTTGGGGGTGGAGGGGGCGCCTACAATGAGCAGTTCTTC

abundance: NA
j_gene: TRBJ2-1
d_gene: NA
v_gene: TRBV10-3
CDR3aa: CAISESTSRGLYNEQFF
CDR3nt: TGTGCCATCAGTGAGTCAACGAGCCGGGGACTGTACAATGAGCAGTTCTTC

abundance: few
j_gene: TRBJ2-3
d_gene: NA
v_gene: TRBV18
CDR3aa: CASSPQGKFTDTQYF
CDR3nt: TGTGCCAGCTCACCGCAGGGGAAGTTCACAGATACGCAGTATTTT

abundance: NA
j_gene: TRBJ2-1
d_gene: TRBD2
v_gene: TRBV9
CDR3aa: CASSVTAGGPDIINEQFF
CDR3nt: TGTGCCAGCAGCGTAACAGCGGGAGGGCCCGATATTATCAATGAGCAGTTCTTC

abundance: NA
j_gene: TRBJ1-2
d_gene: TRBD1
v_gene: TRBV7-2
CDR3aa: CASSLVGTGESTF
CDR3nt: TGTGCCAGCAGCTTAGTAGGGACAGGGGAGAGCACCTTC

abundance: NA
j_gene: TRBJ2-7
d_gene: NA
v_gene: TRBV7-2
CDR3aa: CASSVSVTEKYEQYF
CDR3nt: TGTGCCAGCAGCGTCTCTGTTACAGAAAAATACGAGCAGTACTTC

abundance: NA
j_gene: TRBJ2-3
d_gene: NA
v_gene: TRBV7-9
CDR3aa: CASSSGEGSSTDTQYF
CDR3nt: TGTGCCAGCAGCTCAGGGGAGGGTTCTAGCACAGATACGCAGTATTTT

abundance: NA
j_gene: TRBJ2-3
d_gene: TRBD2
v_gene: TRBV19
CDR3aa: CASSIGSGGDFFTDTQYF
CDR3nt: TGTGCCAGTAGTATAGGCAGCGGGGGGGATTTCTTTACAGATACGCAGTATTTT

abundance: NA
j_gene: TRBJ2-2
d_gene: NA
v_gene: TRBV5-6
CDR3aa: CASSKIGAPSTGELFF
CDR3nt: TGTGCCAGCAGCAAAATTGGGGCTCCGAGTACCGGGGAGCTGTTTTTT

abundance: NA
j_gene: TRBJ2-1
d_gene: TRBD2
v_gene: TRBV5-1
CDR3aa: CASSSQRPTTKLAGGDNEQFF
CDR3nt: TGCGCCAGCAGCTCCCAGAGGCCCACGACTAAACTAGCGGGGGGGGACAATGAGCAGTTCTTC

abundance: NA
j_gene: TRBJ2-5
d_gene: NA
v_gene: TRBV6-1
CDR3aa: CASSRGGETQYF
CDR3nt: TGTGCCAGCAGTAGGGGTGGGGAGACCCAGTACTTC

abundance: NA
j_gene: TRBJ2-2
d_gene: TRBD1
v_gene: TRBV12-5
CDR3aa: CASGLRTGGGHGELFF
CDR3nt: TGTGCTAGTGGTTTACGGACAGGGGGCGGTCACGGGGAGCTGTTTTTT

abundance: NA
j_gene: TRBJ2-4
d_gene: TRBD1
v_gene: TRBV11-3
CDR3aa: CASSYGTGHDYIQYF
CDR3nt: TGTGCCAGCAGCTACGGGACAGGGCATGATTACATTCAGTACTTC

abundance: once
j_gene: TRBJ1-1
d_gene: NA
v_gene: TRBV27
CDR3aa: CASRADRYTEAFF
CDR3nt: TGTGCCAGCAGGGCCGACAGGTACACTGAAGCTTTCTTT

abundance: NA
j_gene: TRBJ1-3
d_gene: NA
v_gene: TRBV6-5
CDR3aa: CASSPRGGNTIYF
CDR3nt: TGTGCCAGCAGCCCCAGAGGAGGAAACACCATATATTTT

abundance: once
j_gene: TRBJ2-7
d_gene: NA
v_gene: TRBV7-3
CDR3aa: CASSPWTRGAPYEQYF
CDR3nt: TGTGCCAGCAGCCCGTGGACTCGCGGGGCGCCCTACGAGCAGTACTTC

abundance: NA
j_gene: TRBJ1-5
d_gene: NA
v_gene: TRBV2
CDR3aa: CASSAQGTNQPQHF
CDR3nt: TGTGCCAGCAGTGCTCAGGGGACCAATCAGCCCCAGCATTTT

abundance: NA
j_gene: TRBJ2-4
d_gene: TRBD1
v_gene: TRBV4-1
CDR3aa: CASSQPTRQGAAKNIQYF
CDR3nt: TGCGCCAGCAGCCAACCCACCCGACAGGGGGCGGCCAAAAACATTCAGTACTTC

abundance: NA
j_gene: TRBJ1-1
d_gene: TRBD1
v_gene: TRBV18
CDR3aa: CASSPKGAETMNTEAFF
CDR3nt: TGTGCCAGCTCACCAAAGGGGGCAGAAACCATGAACACTGAAGCTTTCTTT

abundance: NA
j_gene: TRBJ2-3
d_gene: NA
v_gene: TRBV30
CDR3aa: CAWTPLSDTQYF
CDR3nt: TGTGCCTGGACCCCACTGTCAGATACGCAGTATTTT

abundance: NA
j_gene: TRBJ1-2
d_gene: TRBD1
v_gene: TRBV5-1
CDR3aa: CASSLDVRGPYGYTF
CDR3nt: TGCGCCAGCAGCTTGGATGTCAGGGGGCCGTATGGCTACACCTTC

abundance: once
j_gene: TRBJ1-2
d_gene: TRBD1
v_gene: TRBV5-4
CDR3aa: CASSLQDRVNYGYTF
CDR3nt: TGTGCCAGCAGCCTTCAGGACAGGGTTAACTATGGCTACACCTTC

abundance: NA
j_gene: TRBJ2-7
d_gene: TRBD1
v_gene: TRBV19
CDR3aa: CASSIETGVEQYF
CDR3nt: TGTGCCAGTAGTATAGAGACAGGGGTCGAGCAGTACTTC

abundance: NA
j_gene: TRBJ1-6
d_gene: TRBD1
v_gene: TRBV30
CDR3aa: CASTGGLNSPLHF
CDR3nt: TGTGCCTCGACAGGGGGCCTAAATTCACCCCTCCACTTT

abundance: NA
j_gene: TRBJ1-5
d_gene: NA
v_gene: TRBV7-2
CDR3aa: CASSYQGQPQHF
CDR3nt: TGTGCCAGCAGCTACCAGGGGCAGCCCCAGCATTTT

abundance: NA
j_gene: TRBJ1-1
d_gene: NA
v_gene: TRBV28
CDR3aa: CASRGTPNTEAFF
CDR3nt: TGTGCCAGCAGAGGGACTCCGAACACTGAAGCTTTCTTT

abundance: NA
j_gene: TRBJ1-4
d_gene: TRBD1
v_gene: TRBV27
CDR3aa: CASSLSIDRANEKLFF
CDR3nt: TGTGCCAGCAGTTTATCTATTGACAGGGCAAATGAAAAACTGTTTTTT

abundance: NA
j_gene: TRBJ1-1
d_gene: TRBD1
v_gene: TRBV18
CDR3aa: CASSPSTGLDTEAFF
CDR3nt: TGTGCCAGCTCACCGTCGACAGGGTTGGACACTGAAGCTTTCTTT

abundance: NA
j_gene: TRBJ2-7
d_gene: NA
v_gene: TRBV11-2
CDR3aa: CASSSEGHGEQYF
CDR3nt: TGTGCCAGCAGCTCCGAGGGACACGGCGAGCAGTACTTC

abundance: few
j_gene: TRBJ1-1
d_gene: NA
v_gene: TRBV29-1
CDR3aa: CSVVGTPSVYEAFF
CDR3nt: TGCAGCGTTGTAGGGACACCCTCTGTCTATGAAGCTTTCTTT

abundance: NA
j_gene: TRBJ1-2
d_gene: NA
v_gene: TRBV29-1
CDR3aa: CSVEDRGRGYTF
CDR3nt: TGCAGCGTTGAAGACAGGGGTCGGGGCTACACCTTC

abundance: few
j_gene: TRBJ2-1
d_gene: NA
v_gene: TRBV6-4
CDR3aa: CASSDGDTDEQFF
CDR3nt: TGTGCCAGCAGTGACGGGGACACCGATGAGCAGTTCTTC

abundance: once
j_gene: TRBJ1-1
d_gene: NA
v_gene: TRBV7-8
CDR3aa: CASSQPTGVGTEAFF
CDR3nt: TGTGCCAGCAGCCAACCGACAGGTGTTGGTACTGAAGCTTTCTTT

abundance: NA
j_gene: TRBJ1-2
d_gene: NA
v_gene: TRBV29-1
CDR3aa: CSVDRGLYGYTF
CDR3nt: TGCAGCGTTGACCGGGGACTATATGGCTACACCTTC

abundance: NA
j_gene: TRBJ2-1
d_gene: TRBD2
v_gene: TRBV27
CDR3aa: CASSVAYGRGGNEQFF
CDR3nt: TGTGCCAGCTCAGTCGCCTACGGGAGGGGAGGGAATGAGCAGTTCTTC